The clone carrying this T cell receptor (beta chain) was picked up many times. TCRbeta library construction was performed incorporating unique molecular identifiers. TCRdb passed the PCR reads through MiXCR, listing each CDR3 protein once. The table includes over 550,000 distinct CDR3 sequences, roughly 10% detected once. Per the germline V gene, CDR1 is MNHNS and CDR2 is SASEGT. The junction had 4 bases not matched to a gene; V was cut back by 6 bases and J by 5 bases. The CDR3 sequence is 14 residues long. This sample is part of a study of T-cell reconstitution after alpha-beta-depleted transplantation in children.

Sequenced material: PBMCs from the stem cell graft donor, taken from the stem cell graft. V and J are TRBV6-1 and TRBJ2-2; 9 positions agree with TRBD2. The receptor was isolated from a human donor who donated a stem cell graft to a child with acute myeloid leukemia. The CDR3 protein is CASRRSGRTGELFF. For the CDR3, the DNA is TGTGCCAGCAGGAGGAGCGGGAGGACCGGGGAGCTGTTTTTT.